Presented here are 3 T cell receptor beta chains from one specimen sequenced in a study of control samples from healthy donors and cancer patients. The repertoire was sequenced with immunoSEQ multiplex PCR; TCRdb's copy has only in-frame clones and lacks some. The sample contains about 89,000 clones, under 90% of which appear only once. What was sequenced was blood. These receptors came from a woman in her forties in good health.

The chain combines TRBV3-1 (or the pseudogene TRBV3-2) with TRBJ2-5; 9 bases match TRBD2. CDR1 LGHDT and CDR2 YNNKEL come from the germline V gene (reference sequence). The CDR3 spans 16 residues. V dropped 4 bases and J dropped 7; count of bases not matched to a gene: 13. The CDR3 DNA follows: TGTGCCAGCAGCCCCCAACTGGCGGGGGGGAGCGGGACCCAGTACTTC. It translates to CASSPQLAGGSGTQYF.

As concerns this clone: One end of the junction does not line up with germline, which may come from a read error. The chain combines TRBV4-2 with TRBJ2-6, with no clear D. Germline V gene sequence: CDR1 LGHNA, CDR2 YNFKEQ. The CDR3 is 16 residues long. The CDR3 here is CASSQNPASRANVLTF. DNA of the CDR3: TGTGCCAGCAGCCAGAATCCCGCCTCTCGGGCCAACGTCCTGACTTTC.

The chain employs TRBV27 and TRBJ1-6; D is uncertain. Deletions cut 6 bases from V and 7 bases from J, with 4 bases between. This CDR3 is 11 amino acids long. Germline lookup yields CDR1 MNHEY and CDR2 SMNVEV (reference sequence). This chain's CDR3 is CASRGNSPLHF. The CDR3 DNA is TGTGCCAGCAGAGGGAATTCACCCCTCCACTTT.